These 28 T cell receptor beta chains share one sample of origin, sequenced in a study of control samples from healthy donors and cancer patients. Repertoires were generated with immunoSEQ multiplex PCR, while TCRdb's copy carries only in-frame clones and drops some. The sample has about 43,000 clones, roughly 94% seen once. Sequencing was performed on blood. The receptor source for this set is a man in his fifties or sixties in good health.

The chain is built from TRBV28 and TRBJ1-1; D is perhaps TRBD1 (5 bases). The ends were cut back, 4 bases at V and 9 bases at J, with 12 bases in the middle. This CDR3 contains 12 residues. The germline CDR1 and CDR2 sequences are MDHEN and SYDVKM. The CDR3 nucleotides read TGTGCCAGCAGTTCAGCAGGGAGGAAAGCTTTCTTT. Encoded protein: CASSSAGRKAFF.

V and J are TRBV12-3 or TRBV12-4 and TRBJ2-5; D not resolved. The CDR3 is 12 residues long. V lost 3 bases, J lost 7 bases, and 9 bases lay in between. The CDR3 loop reads CASSLMAGTQYF. CDR3 in DNA: TGTGCCAGCAGTTTGATGGCAGGGACCCAGTACTTC.

This clone came up a few times. This chain links TRBV19 with TRBJ1-6; D call uncertain. V was shortened by 4 bases and J by 0 bases, with 16 bases between the two germline ends. Germline CDR1 is LNHDA and CDR2 is SQIVND (reference sequence). This CDR3 contains 18 residues. This CDR3 is CASSKKASTFSYNSPLHF. The DNA for the CDR3 is TGTGCCAGTAGTAAGAAGGCCAGCACCTTCTCCTATAATTCACCCCTCCACTTT.

The rearrangement joins TRBV27 to TRBJ1-1; weak D call: TRBD1 (5 bases). The CDR3 loop spans 16 amino acids. The germline V gene has CDR1 MNHEY and CDR2 SMNVEV (reference sequence). Trimming stripped 5 bases from V and 3 bases from J, with 19 bases between. The CDR3 loop reads CASSTISLGEDTEAFF. As DNA, the CDR3 is TGTGCCAGCAGTACTATTTCGTTGGGGGAGGACACTGAAGCTTTCTTT.

The J gene is TRBJ1-3, the V gene TRBV7-3; no clear D gene. With 3 bases removed from V and 4 bases from J, the gap between germline ends came to 7 bases. This CDR3 is 13 amino acids long. The germline CDR1 and CDR2 sequences are SGHTA and FQGTGA. The DNA for the CDR3 is TGTGCCAGCAGCTTGGTCAAGGGAAACACCATATATTTT. Translating it yields CASSLVKGNTIYF. The complete variable domain, with remaining parts taken from reference TRBV7-3 and TRBJ1-3, reads GAGVSQTPSNKVTEKGKYVELRCDPISGHTALYWYRQSLGQGPEFLIYFQGTGAADDSGLPNDRFFAVRPEGSVSTLKIQRTERGDSAVYLCASSLVKGNTIYFGEGSWLTVV.

J is TRBJ2-7 and V is TRBV11-3; D call uncertain. Trimming shortened V by 5 bases and J by 2 bases, and 4 bases separated the two germline ends. Per germline, CDR1 SGHNT and CDR2 YENEEA. CDR3 size: 11 residues. CDR3 bases: TGTGCCAGCAGCCTAACCTACGAGCAGTACTTC. Protein product: CASSLTYEQYF.

A note on this clone: The sample carries other DNA sequences with the same CDR3. The chain recombines TRBV12-3 or TRBV12-4 with TRBJ2-7; D is undetermined. V was pared by 6 bases and J by 0 bases, with 3 bases between. This CDR3 region has 11 residues. Here the CDR3 DNA reads TGTGCCAGCAGCTCCTCCTACGAGCAGTACTTC. Protein sequence: CASSSSYEQYF.

This chain uses TRBV11-2 with TRBJ2-5, with 9 bases identical to TRBD2. CDR3 length: 14 residues. Trimming cost V 5 bases and J 4 bases; bases outside gene matches: 5. The germline V gene encodes CDR1 SGHAT and CDR2 FQNNGV. The CDR3 here is CASSPMTSGETQYF. The CDR3 nucleotides are TGTGCCAGCAGCCCCATGACTAGCGGAGAGACCCAGTACTTC.

V is TRBV7-8 and J is TRBJ2-1; D gene unclear. Trimming cost V 5 bases and J 1 base, with 3 bases left between them. Germline loops: CDR1 SGHVS, CDR2 FQNEAQ. This CDR3 comprises 12 residues. For the CDR3, the DNA is TGTGCCAGCAGCCCGTCCTACAATGAGCAGTTCTTC. It specifies CASSPSYNEQFF.

This rearrangement joins TRBV10-1 to TRBJ2-1; D is undetermined. The CDR3 loop spans 14 amino acids. Deletions cut 0 bases from V and 8 bases from J, with 11 bases between. Germline-derived CDR1 and CDR2 are WNHNN and SYGVQD (reference sequence). CDR3 sequence reads: CASSESNGRHEQFF. CDR3 DNA sequence: TGCGCCAGCAGTGAGTCGAACGGACGGCATGAGCAGTTCTTC.

J is TRBJ1-5 and V is TRBV28, with no clear D. CDR3 length: 14 residues. Germline V gives CDR1 MDHEN, CDR2 SYDVKM. V gave up 2 bases and J gave up 4 bases, with 9 bases separating them. CDR3 bases: TGTGCCAGCAGTTTAATTCCCAAAAATCAGCCCCAGCATTTT. As protein: CASSLIPKNQPQHF.

The CDR3 here is CASSLELFLNTEAFF. The CDR3, as DNA: TGTGCCAGCAGCTTAGAGCTGTTCTTGAACACTGAAGCTTTCTTT. The chain employs TRBV11-2 and TRBJ1-1; no clear D gene. The germline V and J ends were trimmed by 0 bases and 0 bases, with 8 bases remaining between them. Germline V gives CDR1 SGHAT, CDR2 FQNNGV. The CDR3 is made up of 15 amino acids. The full variable domain, its missing parts supplied by reference TRBV11-2 and TRBJ1-1, is EAGVAQSPRYKIIEKRQSVAFWCNPISGHATLYWYQQILGQGPKLLIQFQNNGVVDDSQLPKDRFSAERLKGVDSTLKIQPAKLEDSAVYLCASSLELFLNTEAFFGQGTRLTVV.

This chain uses TRBV7-9 with TRBJ1-3; the D gene is possibly TRBD1 (6 bases). V was shortened by 7 bases and J by 0 bases, with 7 bases between the two germline ends. Germline CDR1 reads SEHNR; CDR2 reads FQNEAQ (reference sequence). This CDR3 comprises 13 residues. The DNA of the CDR3 is TGTGCCAGCAAGGACAGCTCTGGAAACACCATATATTTT. Its protein product is CASKDSSGNTIYF.

The J gene is TRBJ2-7, the V gene TRBV30, with D unclear. The CDR3 loop spans 12 amino acids. Germline-derived CDR1 and CDR2 are GTSNPN and SVGIG (reference sequence). V was pared by 0 bases and J by 2 bases, with 5 bases between. The CDR3 reads CAWSVQAYEQYF. The CDR3, as DNA: TGTGCCTGGAGTGTACAAGCCTACGAGCAGTACTTC.

This clone was seen a single time. For the CDR3, the DNA is TGTGCCAGCAGCTTATCAGCAGGGAGCCACGAGCAGTACTTC. This encodes CASSLSAGSHEQYF. The rearrangement uses TRBV7-2 and TRBJ2-7; D is perhaps TRBD1 or TRBD2 (5 bases each). CDR3 length: 14 residues. V was trimmed by 2 bases and J by 5 bases, leaving 13 bases between them. The V gene's germline CDR1 is SGHTA and CDR2 FQGNSA.

This sequence joins TRBV5-1 and TRBJ1-2; the D is unclear. The CDR3 runs to 14 residues. The V gene's germline CDR1 is SGHRS and CDR2 YFSETQ. The germline V and J ends were trimmed by 1 base and 4 bases, with 11 bases remaining between them. CDR3 DNA: TGCGCCAGCAGCTTGCCCAATGACCCCTATGGCTACACCTTC. It encodes CASSLPNDPYGYTF.

The chain is built from TRBV5-1 and TRBJ2-7; no clear D. Trimming shortened V by 2 bases and J by 0 bases, and 6 bases separated the two germline ends. The CDR3 covers 13 residues. The V gene's germline CDR1 is SGHRS and CDR2 YFSETQ. For the CDR3, the DNA is TGCGCCAGCAGCTTAGTCGGCTCCTACGAGCAGTACTTC. This sequence encodes CASSLVGSYEQYF.

With respect to this clone: Other DNA sequences in the same sample also yield this CDR3. CDR3 nucleotide sequence: TGTGCCAGCAGCTTCGGACAGGGCTACGAGCAGTACTTC. This translates into CASSFGQGYEQYF. V usage is TRBV7-2 and J usage is TRBJ2-7; 8 nucleotides line up with TRBD1. There are 13 residues in the CDR3. CDR1 is SGHTA and CDR2 is FQGNSA in the germline V gene. V was pared by 3 bases and J by 3 bases, with 1 base of the junction left unmatched.

The chain joins TRBV28 to TRBJ2-3; tentative D call: TRBD2 (6 bases). Looked up from germline, CDR1 is MDHEN and CDR2 is SYDVKM. The CDR3 has 12 amino acids. V dropped 4 bases and J dropped 5 bases, with 7 bases sitting between them. The CDR3 bases are TGTGCCAGCAGTTCCGGGGGAGATACGCAGTATTTT. It is translated as CASSSGGDTQYF.

This chain uses TRBV9 with TRBJ1-5; D not certain. This CDR3 has 15 amino acids. V was shortened by 4 bases and J by 0 bases, with 11 bases between the two germline ends. The germline V gene encodes CDR1 SGDLS and CDR2 YYNGEE. In nucleotides, the CDR3 is TGTGCCAGCAGCTCGCGGTCCGATAGCAATCAGCCCCAGCATTTT. Encoded protein: CASSSRSDSNQPQHF.

The chain carries TRBV2 and TRBJ1-1; no definite D call. Deletions cut 3 bases from V and 7 bases from J, with 12 bases between. CDR1 SNHLY and CDR2 FYNNEI come from the germline V gene. The CDR3 is made up of 13 amino acids. The CDR3 DNA reads TGTGCCAGCAGTGAGGGCCAGGTCTTTGAAGCTTTCTTT. Encoded protein: CASSEGQVFEAFF. The whole variable domain, remainder taken from reference TRBV2 and TRBJ1-1, is EPEVTQTPSHQVTQMGQEVILRCVPISNHLYFYWYRQILGQKVEFLVSFYNNEISEKSEIFDDQFSVERPDGSNFTLKIRSTKLEDSAMYFCASSEGQVFEAFFGQGTRLTVV.

This chain connects TRBV2 to TRBJ2-7; no clear D gene. The CDR3 spans 14 residues. Germline V lookup: CDR1 SNHLY, CDR2 FYNNEI. V lost 0 bases and J 6 bases, leaving 12 bases between the germline ends. CDR3 bases: TGTGCCAGCAGTGAAGCGCTTCGACTGTTCGAGCAGTACTTC. Translation gives CASSEALRLFEQYF.

This clone has just one count. The rearrangement links TRBV6-5 to TRBJ2-3; TRBD2 aligns across 9 bases. Germline V lookup: CDR1 MNHEY, CDR2 SVGAGI. Unmatched junction bases numbered 4, after V lost 0 bases and J lost 3 bases. The CDR3 runs to 16 residues. CDR3 region: CASSYSMGLATDTQYF. CDR3 nucleotides: TGTGCCAGCAGTTACTCGATGGGACTAGCTACAGATACGCAGTATTTT.

The chain uses TRBV2 and TRBJ2-6; D uncertain. Germline lookup yields CDR1 SNHLY and CDR2 FYNNEI. The V end lost 8 bases, the J end lost 1 base, and 9 bases lay between the germline ends. There are 14 residues in the CDR3. CDR3 nucleotides: TGTGCCAGCGGTTTAGGGTCTGGGGCCAACGTCCTGACTTTC. Translation gives CASGLGSGANVLTF. Full variable domain (remainder filled in from reference TRBV2 and TRBJ2-6): EPEVTQTPSHQVTQMGQEVILRCVPISNHLYFYWYRQILGQKVEFLVSFYNNEISEKSEIFDDQFSVERPDGSNFTLKIRSTKLEDSAMYFCASGLGSGANVLTFGAGSRLTVL.

The chain combines TRBV11-2 with TRBJ2-5; 10 positions match TRBD2. The CDR3 consists of 15 residues. V shed 2 bases, J shed 5 bases, and the junction held 5 bases outside the gene matches. Per the germline V gene, CDR1 is SGHAT and CDR2 is FQNNGV. In DNA form, the CDR3 reads TGTGCCAGCAGCTTACGGCTAGCGGGAGTGGAGACCCAGTACTTC. It encodes CASSLRLAGVETQYF.

CDR3 coding DNA: TGTGCCAGCAGCCAAGATGTCAGTTCGAACACCGGGGAGCTGTTTTTT. This sequence encodes CASSQDVSSNTGELFF. This chain links TRBV3-1 (or the pseudogene TRBV3-2) with TRBJ2-2; D gene uncertain. Trimming took off 0 bases at V and 0 bases at J, with 8 bases between the two ends. In germline, CDR1 is LGHDT, CDR2 YNNKEL (reference sequence). The length of the CDR3 is 16 residues.

The chain links TRBV4-1 to TRBJ1-3, with D uncertain. V was pared by 0 bases and J by 0 bases, with 6 bases between. Germline CDR1 MGHRA, CDR2 YSYEKL. The CDR3 is 15 residues long. The CDR3 is CASSQDVFSGNTIYF. CDR3 nucleotides: TGCGCCAGCAGCCAAGATGTGTTCTCTGGAAACACCATATATTTT.

The V gene is TRBV6-5, the J gene TRBJ1-4, with TRBD1 as a possible D gene (6 bases). Germline CDR1 MNHEY, CDR2 SVGAGI. This CDR3 spans 14 amino acids. Trimming removed 7 bases at V and 7 bases at J, with 16 bases between. The CDR3 region is CASTLAQGFEKLFF. DNA of the CDR3: TGTGCCAGCACCCTGGCACAGGGTTTTGAAAAACTGTTTTTT.